The 32 T cell receptor beta chains in this list originate from one sample, sequenced in a study of blood T cell repertoires in COVID-19. Here immunoSEQ multiplex PCR was the method, and the copy in TCRdb shows in-frame clones only, minus some. The sample shows about 150,000 clones, approximately 80% of them seen only once. The sample comprised peripheral blood. The receptors shown here come from a human donor in a cohort sampled during active COVID-19.

This sequence joins TRBV6-5 and TRBJ1-5; the D gene is possibly TRBD1 (6 bases). The CDR3 contains 16 residues. V dropped 2 bases and J dropped 1 base, with 12 bases sitting between them. Germline V gene lookup returns CDR1 MNHEY and CDR2 SVGAGI. The CDR3 loop reads CASSYRAGASNQPQHF. CDR3 DNA sequence: TGTGCCAGCAGTTACCGTGCAGGGGCCAGCAATCAGCCCCAGCATTTT.

CDR3 protein: CASRPTAPSSGANVLTF. DNA for the CDR3: TGTGCCAGCAGACCGACAGCGCCTAGCTCTGGGGCCAACGTCCTGACTTTC. The chain has TRBV28 and TRBJ2-6, with D tentatively TRBD1 (5 bases). The CDR3 sequence is 17 residues long. V was cut by 6 bases and J by 0 bases, with 15 bases left in between. The germline CDR1 and CDR2 sequences are MDHEN and SYDVKM.

Notes on this clone: The same CDR3 can be traced to other DNA sequences in this sample. The chain links TRBV27 to TRBJ2-3; 7 nucleotides line up with TRBD1. V shed 5 bases and J 2 bases; nucleotides not matched to a gene: 7. Germline V CDR1 and CDR2: MNHEY, SMNVEV (reference sequence). The CDR3 contains 15 residues. CDR3 in DNA: TGTGCCAGCAGTCCAAGGACAGGCCACACAGATACGCAGTATTTT. It yields the protein CASSPRTGHTDTQYF.

The gene calls are TRBV5-6 and TRBJ2-5, with 9 bases aligning to TRBD2. CDR1 SGHDT and CDR2 YYEEEE come from the germline V gene. V was clipped by 2 bases and J by 4 bases; unmatched bases: 12. The CDR3 length is 17 residues. The CDR3: CASSLSHRTSEGETQYF. CDR3 bases: TGTGCCAGCAGCTTATCACATCGGACTAGCGAGGGAGAGACCCAGTACTTC.

The chain joins TRBV2 to TRBJ2-7; the match to TRBD2 covers 7 bases. After removal of 5 bases from V and 6 bases from J, the junction contained 4 bases not matched to a gene. Germline values: CDR1 SNHLY, CDR2 FYNNEI. The CDR3 runs 12 residues. CDR3 in DNA: TGTGCCAGCAGTTCCGGGAGGATCGAGCAGTACTTC. As protein: CASSSGRIEQYF.

V is TRBV7-9 and J is TRBJ1-4; D unclear. Germline CDR1 and CDR2: SEHNR and FQNEAQ (reference sequence). The CDR3 totals 13 residues. Trimming stripped 6 bases from V and 8 bases from J, with 13 bases between. This CDR3 is CASRARWREKLFF. CDR3 coding DNA: TGTGCCAGCAGGGCCCGCTGGAGGGAAAAACTGTTTTTT. Based on the CDR3 plus reference TRBV7-9 and TRBJ1-4, the full variable domain is DTGVSQNPRHKITKRGQNVTFRCDPISEHNRLYWYRQTLGQGPEFLTYFQNEAQLEKSRLLSDRFSAERPKGSFSTLEIQRTEQGDSAMYLCASRARWREKLFFGSGTQLSVL.

This chain connects TRBV3-1 (or the pseudogene TRBV3-2) to TRBJ2-3; 12 bases map to TRBD2. This CDR3 is built from 19 residues. V was clipped by 2 bases and J by 0 bases; unmatched bases: 9. Looked up from germline, CDR1 is LGHDT and CDR2 is YNNKEL (reference sequence). CDR3 coding DNA: TGTGCCAGCAGCCAATTACTAGCGGGGGGCCGTCCTAGCACAGATACGCAGTATTTT. It yields the protein CASSQLLAGGRPSTDTQYF.

This clone was seen only a few times. The rearrangement uses TRBV15 and TRBJ1-5, with D maybe TRBD1 (5 bases). This CDR3 is built from 14 residues. Germline V gives CDR1 LNHNV, CDR2 YYDKDF (reference sequence). Trimming left V 1 base short and J 4 bases short, with 8 bases between. Written as DNA, the CDR3 is TGTGCCACCAGCAGAGGGAGGGGAAATCAGCCCCAGCATTTT. Protein: CATSRGRGNQPQHF.

The chain links TRBV29-1 to TRBJ2-3, with D perhaps matching TRBD2 (7 bases). The CDR3 contains 14 residues. Germline CDR1 is SQVTM and CDR2 is ANQGSEA. Trimming removed 4 bases at V and 4 bases at J, with 15 bases between. The CDR3: CSVVFPGGADTQYF. The DNA of the CDR3 is TGCAGCGTTGTTTTCCCGGGGGGCGCAGATACGCAGTATTTT.

The chain is built from TRBV7-2 and TRBJ1-3; TRBD1 might be the D (6 bases). Germline CDR1 SGHTA, CDR2 FQGNSA. The germline V and J ends were trimmed by 1 base and 4 bases, with 11 bases remaining between them. This CDR3 has 15 amino acids. The CDR3 sequence is CASSLDGGLGNTIYF. DNA of the CDR3: TGTGCCAGCAGCTTAGATGGGGGCCTAGGAAACACCATATATTTT. Full variable domain (remainder filled in from reference TRBV7-2 and TRBJ1-3): GAGVSQSPSNKVTEKGKDVELRCDPISGHTALYWYRQSLGQGLEFLIYFQGNSAPDKSGLPSDRFSAERTGGSVSTLTIQRTQQEDSAVYLCASSLDGGLGNTIYFGEGSWLTVV.

V usage is TRBV2 and J usage is TRBJ1-5; tentative D call: TRBD1 (6 bases). V was pared by 1 base and J by 3 bases, with 13 bases between. The CDR3 runs to 16 residues. Per the germline V gene, CDR1 is SNHLY and CDR2 is FYNNEI. Here the CDR3 DNA reads TGTGCCAGCAGTGAAGGCCGCCAGGGGAACAATCAGCCCCAGCATTTT. As protein: CASSEGRQGNNQPQHF. The whole variable domain, remainder taken from reference TRBV2 and TRBJ1-5, is EPEVTQTPSHQVTQMGQEVILRCVPISNHLYFYWYRQILGQKVEFLVSFYNNEISEKSEIFDDQFSVERPDGSNFTLKIRSTKLEDSAMYFCASSEGRQGNNQPQHFGDGTRLSIL.

This clone was seen only once. The chain couples TRBV27 to TRBJ1-1, with TRBD1 as a possible D gene (6 bases). The V end was cut by 5 bases, the J end by 6 bases, with 13 bases between. This CDR3 spans 13 amino acids. Germline V lookup: CDR1 MNHEY, CDR2 SMNVEV (reference sequence). CDR3 region: CASSNRDRAEAFF. DNA for the CDR3: TGTGCCAGCAGTAACAGGGATAGGGCTGAAGCTTTCTTT.

This chain joins TRBV10-1 and TRBJ2-6; maybe TRBD1 (6 bases). V was shortened by 4 bases and J by 4 bases, with 8 bases between the two germline ends. This CDR3 spans 14 amino acids. Germline values: CDR1 WNHNN, CDR2 SYGVQD (reference sequence). The CDR3: CASSAGDGANVLTF. The CDR3 nucleotides are TGCGCCAGCAGTGCAGGGGACGGGGCCAACGTCCTGACTTTC.

CDR3 DNA sequence: TGTGCCAGTAGTATAGATAGGAGGGTCGAGCAGTTCTTC. Translated: CASSIDRRVEQFF. The chain couples TRBV19 to TRBJ2-1; perhaps TRBD2 as D (6 bases). Between the trimmed V and J ends, which lost 0 bases and 10 bases, there was a span of 10 bases. The CDR3 runs 13 residues. Germline CDR1 LNHDA, CDR2 SQIVND (reference sequence).

This sequence joins TRBV7-6 and TRBJ1-2, with TRBD1 as a possible D gene (5 bases). V lost 5 bases and J 8 bases, leaving 21 bases between the germline ends. This CDR3 contains 15 residues. Germline V lookup: CDR1 SGHVS, CDR2 FNYEAQ. CDR3 residues: CASSPAGGRLRGYTF. DNA for the CDR3: TGTGCCAGCAGCCCCGCGGGGGGTAGGTTGCGGGGCTACACCTTC.

The chain employs TRBV6-2 or TRBV6-3 and TRBJ1-1; D ambiguous. Per the germline V gene, CDR1 is MNHEY and CDR2 is SVGEGT. The CDR3 runs to 15 residues. The V end was cut by 6 bases, the J end by 0 bases, with 14 bases between. This CDR3 reads CASSKAGIMNTEAFF. CDR3 in DNA: TGTGCCAGCAGCAAGGCGGGAATCATGAACACTGAAGCTTTCTTT.

This rearrangement joins TRBV29-1 to TRBJ2-3, with D unresolved. Deletions cut 7 bases from V and 3 bases from J, with 11 bases between. Germline lookup yields CDR1 SQVTM and CDR2 ANQGSEA. The CDR3 runs to 12 residues. CDR3 nucleotides: TGCAGCGCCATCCTTCAGACAGATACGCAGTATTTT. It encodes CSAILQTDTQYF.

The V gene is TRBV2, the J gene TRBJ2-1, with 9 nucleotides matching TRBD2. CDR1 and CDR2 (germline): SNHLY, FYNNEI. The CDR3 length is 15 residues. The V gene end was trimmed by 7 bases and the J gene end by 4 bases; junction bases not matched to a gene: 8. This CDR3 is CASTGGGGDYNEQFF. CDR3 sequence (DNA): TGTGCCAGCACAGGTGGCGGGGGGGATTACAATGAGCAGTTCTTC.

V usage is TRBV9 and J usage is TRBJ2-7, with D maybe TRBD2 (6 bases). CDR1 and CDR2 from the germline V gene are SGDLS and YYNGEE. CDR3 length: 15 amino acids. V was trimmed by 3 bases and J by 7 bases, leaving 20 bases between them. This chain's CDR3 is CASSAGEVGPREQYF. In nucleotides, the CDR3 is TGTGCCAGCAGCGCTGGGGAGGTTGGGCCGAGGGAGCAGTACTTC.

Here the CDR3 DNA reads TGTGCCAGCAGTTACTCGACAGTCACCCAAGAGACCCAGTACTTC. It encodes CASSYSTVTQETQYF. The rearrangement joins TRBV6-5 to TRBJ2-5, with D possibly matching TRBD1 (5 bases). V was pared by 0 bases and J by 1 base, with 9 bases between. This CDR3 has 15 amino acids. In germline, CDR1 is MNHEY, CDR2 SVGAGI.

The chain recombines TRBV11-3 with TRBJ2-1; possibly TRBD2 for D (6 bases). V lost 5 bases and J 0 bases, leaving 14 bases between the germline ends. The CDR3 totals 16 residues. Germline V gives CDR1 SGHNT, CDR2 YENEEA. CDR3 DNA sequence: TGTGCCAGCAGCGGATCGGCGGGGAGCTCCTACAATGAGCAGTTCTTC. Encoded protein: CASSGSAGSSYNEQFF.

The V gene is TRBV28, the J gene TRBJ2-7; TRBD1 agrees at 7 bases. Trimming cost V 1 base and J 3 bases; bases outside gene matches: 9. The CDR3 contains 16 residues. The germline V gene has CDR1 MDHEN and CDR2 SYDVKM. The CDR3 DNA follows: TGTGCCAGCAGTTTATCTAGACAGGGCGCCGGCTACGAGCAGTACTTC. This sequence encodes CASSLSRQGAGYEQYF. The full variable domain, rest sourced from reference TRBV28 and TRBJ2-7, is DVKVTQSSRYLVKRTGEKVFLECVQDMDHENMFWYRQDPGLGLRLIYFSYDVKMKEKGDIPEGYSVSREKKERFSLILESASTNQTSMYLCASSLSRQGAGYEQYFGPGTRLTVT.

This clone was seen only once. The chain joins TRBV11-3 to TRBJ2-1; no reliable D call. The CDR3 loop spans 13 amino acids. V lost 5 bases, J lost 5 bases, and 10 bases lay in between. Germline lookup yields CDR1 SGHNT and CDR2 YENEEA. The CDR3 sequence is CASSIGPNNEQFF. CDR3 sequence (DNA): TGTGCCAGCAGCATTGGGCCCAACAATGAGCAGTTCTTC.

CDR3 loop: CASSPLRGQLAGLNNYGYTF. As DNA, the CDR3 is TGTGCCAGCTCACCACTGAGGGGACAATTGGCAGGCCTCAATAACTATGGCTACACCTTC. This sequence joins TRBV18 and TRBJ1-2; D perhaps matches TRBD1 (6 bases). CDR1 KGHSH and CDR2 LQKENI come from the germline V gene. Deletions cut 1 base from V and 1 base from J, with 25 bases between. The CDR3 spans 20 residues.

V is TRBV18 and J is TRBJ1-1; the D is unclear. The CDR3 totals 14 residues. Trimming stripped 2 bases from V and 5 bases from J, with 12 bases between. CDR1 is KGHSH, CDR2 LQKENI, per germline. This CDR3 reads CASSPMREGTEAFF. The CDR3, as DNA: TGTGCCAGCTCACCAATGAGGGAGGGAACTGAAGCTTTCTTT.

In its sample, this clone was seen a few times. The V call is TRBV5-4, the J call TRBJ1-1; possible D gene TRBD1, 5 bases. The CDR3 runs 14 residues. Trimming left V 4 bases short and J 4 bases short, with 14 bases between. Germline-derived CDR1 and CDR2 are SGHNT and YYREEE (reference sequence). CDR3 sequence: CASSGAAGVTEAFF. CDR3 DNA: TGTGCCAGCAGCGGGGCCGCGGGGGTCACTGAAGCTTTCTTT.

Only one count was recorded for this clone. The J gene is TRBJ1-2, the V gene TRBV5-4; 8 nucleotides match TRBD1. The CDR3 runs to 13 residues. Germline V gene sequence: CDR1 SGHNT, CDR2 YYREEE (reference sequence). The junction had 9 bases not matched to a gene; V was cut back by 8 bases and J by 6 bases. Here the CDR3 reads CASSRQGRDGYTF. CDR3 in DNA: TGTGCCAGTTCTCGACAGGGGCGGGATGGCTACACCTTC.

V usage is TRBV28 and J usage is TRBJ1-3; D remains unclear. This CDR3 region has 16 residues. The germline V gene encodes CDR1 MDHEN and CDR2 SYDVKM. With 3 bases removed from V and 0 bases from J, the gap between germline ends came to 12 bases. As DNA, the CDR3 is TGTGCCAGCAGTTTTAGTGGGAGGAGCTCTGGAAACACCATATATTTT. Residues: CASSFSGRSSGNTIYF.

V gene TRBV6-6 combines with J gene TRBJ2-7; 11 nucleotides align to TRBD1. Trimming at V came to 6 bases and at J to 0 bases, leaving 1 base not matched to a gene. CDR3 size: 14 residues. CDR1 is MNHNY, CDR2 SVGAGI, per germline (reference sequence). Here the CDR3 DNA reads TGTGCCAGCAGCGGGACAGGGGGCTCCTACGAGCAGTACTTC. Amino acids: CASSGTGGSYEQYF.

This chain uses TRBV6-5 with TRBJ1-5; D unclear. CDR1 is MNHEY, CDR2 SVGAGI, per germline. The germline V and J ends were trimmed by 5 bases and 4 bases, with 9 bases remaining between them. The CDR3 spans 13 residues. CDR3 loop: CASSTTGNQPQHF. In nucleotides, the CDR3 is TGTGCCAGCAGTACCACGGGGAATCAGCCCCAGCATTTT.

The gene calls are TRBV6-2 or TRBV6-3 and TRBJ1-1; D is ambiguous. There are 13 residues in the CDR3. Germline CDR1 MNHEY, CDR2 SVGEGT. The germline V and J ends were trimmed by 2 bases and 9 bases, with 13 bases remaining between them. The CDR3 region is CASSYNPGFQAFF. CDR3 nucleotide sequence: TGTGCCAGCAGTTACAATCCGGGTTTTCAAGCTTTCTTT.

The V and J genes are TRBV4-3 and TRBJ2-1; TRBD2 might be the D (5 bases). The V and J ends lost 0 bases and 10 bases respectively, with 19 bases between them. This CDR3 contains 16 residues. Germline loops: CDR1 LGHNA, CDR2 YSLEER. In nucleotides, the CDR3 is TGCGCCAGCAGCCAAGATTTGAGGGAGTTCCTCCGCGAGCAGTTCTTC. Its protein product is CASSQDLREFLREQFF.